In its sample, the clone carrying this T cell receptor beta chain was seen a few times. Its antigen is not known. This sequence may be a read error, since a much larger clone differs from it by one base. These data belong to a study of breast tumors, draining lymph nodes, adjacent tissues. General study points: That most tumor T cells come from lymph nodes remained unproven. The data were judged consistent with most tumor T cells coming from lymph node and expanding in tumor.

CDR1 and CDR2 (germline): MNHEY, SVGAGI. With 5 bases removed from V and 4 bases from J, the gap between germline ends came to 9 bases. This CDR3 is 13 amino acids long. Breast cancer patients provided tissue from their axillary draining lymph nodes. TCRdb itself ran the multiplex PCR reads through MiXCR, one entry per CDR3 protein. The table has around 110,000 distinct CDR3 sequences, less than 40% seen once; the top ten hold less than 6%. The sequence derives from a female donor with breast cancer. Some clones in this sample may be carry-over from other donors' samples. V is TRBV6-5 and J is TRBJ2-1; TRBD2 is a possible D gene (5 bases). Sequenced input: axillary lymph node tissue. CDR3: CASSRRPYNEQFF. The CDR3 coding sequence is TGTGCCAGCAGTCGGAGGCCTTACAATGAGCAGTTCTTC.